These 5 T cell receptor beta chains were all obtained from the same sample, sequenced in a study of cytotoxic CD8 clonotypes in ibrutinib-treated CLL. Assay used: immunoSEQ multiplex PCR; TCRdb lists only in-frame clones, some missing. The data contain some 350,000 clones, 67% of them singletons. The material was PBMCs, obtained after 36 months of ibrutinib treatment. The receptors here all came from a human donor with chronic lymphocytic leukemia.

V usage is TRBV29-1 and J usage is TRBJ2-7; D call uncertain. Trimming pared 0 bases from V and 3 bases from J, leaving 9 bases between. CDR1 and CDR2 (germline): SQVTM, ANQGSEA. The CDR3 is made up of 13 amino acids. The CDR3 DNA follows: TGCAGCGTTGAAGATGACGTAAACTACGAGCAGTACTTC. Protein: CSVEDDVNYEQYF.

The chain recombines TRBV13 with TRBJ2-3; unclear D gene. The CDR3 loop spans 13 amino acids. V shed 4 bases and J shed 6 bases, with 11 bases lying between them. CDR1 and CDR2 (germline): PRHDT, FYEKMQ (reference sequence). Written as DNA, the CDR3 is TGTGCCAGCAGCTCGCCCGATGGGGATACGCAGTATTTT. Its protein product is CASSSPDGDTQYF.

The chain links TRBV7-8 to TRBJ2-2, with 8 bases that match TRBD2. This CDR3 spans 18 amino acids. CDR1 and CDR2 from the germline V gene are SGHVS and FQNEAQ. Trimming cost V 5 bases and J 6 bases; bases outside gene matches: 17. CDR3 residues: CASSPDWAGGSSAGELFF. The CDR3 DNA follows: TGTGCCAGCAGCCCCGACTGGGCGGGGGGCTCCTCGGCCGGGGAGCTGTTTTTT.

The chain is built from TRBV27 and TRBJ2-7, with 8 bases that match TRBD2. The V gene end was trimmed by 6 bases and the J gene end by 3 bases; junction bases not matched to a gene: 16. Germline CDR1 is MNHEY and CDR2 is SMNVEV (reference sequence). The CDR3 has 17 residues. The CDR3 here is CASRRLRGGGLLYEQYF. The CDR3 bases are TGTGCCAGCAGGCGCCTCCGGGGGGGTGGACTTCTCTACGAGCAGTACTTC.

This chain links TRBV7-9 with TRBJ2-7; a possible D gene is TRBD1 (7 bases). Trimming left V 1 base short and J 3 bases short, with 19 bases between. There are 17 residues in the CDR3. CDR1 and CDR2 (germline): SEHNR, FQNEAQ (reference sequence). CDR3 region: CASSLVGGTVKGYEQYF. The CDR3 region has the DNA TGTGCCAGCAGCTTAGTAGGGGGGACAGTTAAGGGCTACGAGCAGTACTTC. Combining the CDR3 with reference TRBV7-9 and TRBJ2-7 gives the whole variable domain DTGVSQNPRHKITKRGQNVTFRCDPISEHNRLYWYRQTLGQGPEFLTYFQNEAQLEKSRLLSDRFSAERPKGSFSTLEIQRTEQGDSAMYLCASSLVGGTVKGYEQYFGPGTRLTVT.